This T cell receptor beta chain was sequenced for a study of cytomegalovirus exposure and HLA in healthy donors (dated by TCRdb to the late 2010s). Regarding the complete study: An earlier analysis of approximately 640 of the donors reported approximately 270 Gb of sequence data and 100 million to 140 million unique TCR beta sequences from about 179 million T cells. Approximately 300 gigabases of sequencing data and roughly 80 million unique TCR sequences made up an early release that covered 500 to 700 HLA-typed donors. The genetic ancestry cluster associated with self-reported Caucasian donors included about four fifths of the approximately 430 genotyped donors. The study aimed to test whether cataloging public T cell receptors could reveal signatures of past pathogen exposure. Using immunosequencing, the study profiled T cell repertoires from about 620 subjects and related those repertoires to cytomegalovirus serostatus. In addition to the first cohort of approximately 650 subjects, a separate validation cohort of about 120 different subjects was used. High-throughput TCR immunosequencing, statistical association of individual TCRs with disease status, and machine learning were combined to predict cytomegalovirus infection status. In a later analysis, previously published TCR beta repertoires from 666 donors were re-analyzed and high-resolution HLA genotyping was added so that TCR occurrence patterns could be studied. In the later analysis, no new phenotypic data were used to find candidate immune exposures; instead, reliance was placed on TCR beta sequences and their occurrence across donors. In an earlier analysis of around 540 of the donors, high-throughput TCR beta sequencing was used to judge whether each TCR beta V gene segment behaved as functional or pseudogenic. Donor age, sex, ethnicity and CMV serostatus were collected together with the repertoire data. In a later genetic analysis, genome-wide SNP genotypes for about 55% of the 666 donors were used, and that subset was treated as a discovery cohort. All discovery cohort repertoires had been generated using a single sequencing platform. Both class I and class II loci were covered by HLA typing, at four-digit resolution. The number of donors typed differed by locus, with roughly 620-640 for A, B, C, DRB1 and DQB1, around 500 for DQA1, 606 for DPA1, and some 440 for DPB1. Four to six DR-DQ haplotypes were handled as single units for association and clustering, since linkage in the cohort was strong. On average, approximately 250,000 unique TCR beta nucleotide sequences were sequenced per donor among several hundred genotyped donors of the cohort, with 15% to 20% of those sequences being non-productive.

Libraries were built with the immunoSEQ multiplex PCR assay. The multiplex PCR relied on a mix of 60 forward primers for TCR Vbeta segments and 13 reverse primers for TCR Jbeta segments. The CDR3 region of rearranged TCR beta genes was amplified from genomic DNA by a multiplex PCR assay. The Illumina HiSeq System was used to sequence the amplified TCR beta libraries as 87-base-pair reads. The paper's processing steps were these. Across the 670 or so repertoires, a later analysis counted around 80 million unique TCR beta chains, roughly 11 million of which were shared by at least two donors. To remove PCR and sequencing errors, raw reads were error-corrected and collapsed into unique sequences using a nearest-neighbor algorithm that merged closely related sequences. To assign V, D and J gene segments, CDR3 sequences were aligned to IMGT reference sequences. For a sequence to be retained, a match of at least six nucleotides to both a V gene segment and a J gene segment was required. A rearrangement was called productive if the CDR3 had no stop codons and remained in frame with V and J, and every other rearrangement was called non-productive. CDR3 was defined by IMGT convention, running from the second conserved V-encoded cysteine to the conserved J-encoded phenylalanine. In an earlier analysis of just under 600 of the donors, sequences lacking an unambiguous match to a single V gene segment were excluded. An earlier analysis of approximately 590 of the donors called V segments functional above 56.7% productive rearrangements and segregating when the between-donor standard deviation exceeded 5%. To diagnose cytomegalovirus status from the catalog of TCR beta chain sequences, a statistical classification framework was built. A later analysis assigned V and J genes by comparing TCR nucleotide sequences with IMGT/GENE-DB human TR gene sequences. A later analysis assigned CDR3 sequences and most-parsimonious VDJ recombination scenarios with the TCRdist pipeline. In a later analysis, each TCR beta chain was defined by its CDR3 amino acid sequence together with its V-gene family, and reads lacking a unique V-gene family were excluded. To address suspected cross-contamination and a sequencing artifact, a later analysis removed some 620 highly shared, low-generation-probability nucleotide sequences. In a later analysis, a clonal expansion index was calculated for each public chain from normalized within-repertoire ranks of inferred template counts. In a later analysis, generation probabilities were computed using a VDJ recombination model fitted to out-of-frame rearrangements, and the results were checked against IGoR. A later analysis scored TCR-TCR, TCR-HLA and TCR-CMV co-occurrence with hypergeometric tests, applying a repertoire-size bias correction to TCR pairs. To estimate false discovery rates, a later analysis permuted the HLA or CMV assignments 20 times. In a later analysis, co-occurring TCRs were grouped with DBSCAN, and TCRdist sequence similarity was added when clustering was performed within HLA-allele-positive subsets. For co-occurrence clustering, repertoires with fewer than 30,000 or more than 120,000 public chains were excluded, along with four to six repertoires with anomalous nucleotide sharing. Sourced from immuneACCESS, this table was stored by TCRdb with only in-frame sequences that have V and J called. A share of the clones is absent; for the studies checked, an unresolved V gene accounts for under half, and the remainder has no known explanation. The V and J calls and clone size were taken over from that table, and D and trimming were inferred from the DNA. This sample lists some 150,000 clones; roughly 80% were detected once. The ten top clones hold roughly 2.7% of the sample.

In total, over 600 healthy bone marrow donors made up the cohort. Cohort members were all nominally healthy when sampled, although unrecorded immune exposures were likely present. The donor tested CMV seronegative, placing the donor among the 300 to 400 seronegative members of the cohort. Every donor gave a peripheral blood sample, and the peripheral blood mononuclear cells from that sample were used for TCR beta sequencing. The Qiagen DNeasy Blood Extraction Kit was used to extract genomic DNA from the blood cell samples. As to this clone: Which antigen it targets is not known. There are no base qualities to consult, and no much larger clone falls within one base.

Ends trimmed: V by 1 base, J by 13 bases; bases unmatched to a gene: 7. The CDR3 holds 13 amino acids from the cysteine to the phenylalanine. Just CDR3 DNA is preserved here, 39 bases in frame from base 1. The germline V gene gives CDR1 as SGHAT and CDR2 as FQNNGV. Study-level results and caveats: Strong co-occurrence of HLA alleles, especially DR and DQ, made assigning TCR associations to individual alleles difficult. In vitro tests confirmed that a few of the cytomegalovirus-associated TCR beta chains recognize cytomegalovirus antigens. HLA typing was unavailable for some donors at each locus, so association tests used only the typed subset. In a later analysis, several top co-occurrence clusters were reported to appear linked to parvovirus B19, influenza, CMV and Epstein-Barr virus. For the cohort, immune exposure information was limited to CMV serostatus. The earlier analysis of about 600 of the donors excluded approximately 15 rarely observed V segments, including chromosome 9 orphons, because counts were too low. Only TCR beta chains were sequenced in this cohort, and the absence of alpha or paired-chain data limited detectable features. Linkage disequilibrium might explain the correlated functional status among segregating V segments, but an unknown experimental factor could not be ruled out. The study listed 150 to 200 TCR beta chains as associated with cytomegalovirus. In a later analysis, 15,000 to 20,000 TCR beta sequences were associated with specific HLA alleles at a false discovery rate of 0.05. Compared with the roughly 700-donor mean, donors in an Asian-associated ancestry cluster had fewer N-insertions in productive TCRs, according to a later genetic analysis. A later analysis found that TCR association rates varied across HLA loci, with DRB1 alleles showing the most associated TCRs and HLA-C alleles the fewest. In a later analysis, most CMV-associated TCR beta chains were found to appear HLA-restricted, with HLA associations seemingly driven largely by CMV exposure. In an earlier analysis of approximately 590 of the donors, most TCR beta V segments appeared in productive rearrangements about 87% or about 30% of the time, broadly matching IMGT annotations. Cytomegalovirus status was reported to be diagnosed by the classifier with high specificity and sensitivity in both the original and validation cohorts. A further reported finding was that TCR beta sequences accurately predicted the HLA-A and HLA-B alleles for most subjects in the first cohort. Presence/absence analyses assumed roughly uniform sequencing depth across donors, an assumption that may not hold. Some IMGT-functional V segments, including TRBV6-2 and TRBV6-3, could not be distinguished by the 87-base-pair reads and were therefore excluded. In a later analysis, HLA-associated TCR beta chains were found to be more clonally expanded and to have lower generation probabilities than equally common non-associated chains. While some public TCRs were present in many individuals, most TCR sequences turned up only very rarely across donors. In a later genetic analysis, a missense DCLRE1C variant was associated with V-gene and J-gene trimming of TCR beta chains, and the association was replicated in an independent cohort. A group of highly shared sequence variants was considered likely to be a technical artifact of the sequencing pipeline. The authors suggested that the approach could potentially be generalized to other disease states and immunological phenotypes.

Sequencing was performed on PBMCs. The V and J segments used are TRBV11-2 and TRBJ2-1; TRBD2 lines up with 7 middle nucleotides. This clonotype was obtained from a boy younger than 10 in good health and CMV-seronegative. At the DNA level, the sequence is TGTGCCAGCAGCTTAGGGGGGGGTCCCTCCCAGTTCTTC. The encoded protein is CASSLGGGPSQFF.